This TCR beta chain derives from a study of OX40 agonist ivuxolimab in advanced cancers. Study-level background: 30% to 40% of patients had received prior checkpoint inhibitor therapy. Study-wide findings and caveats: No determination was made of the antigen specificity of the expanded peripheral T cells. At 0.1 to 3.0 mg/kg and by week 6, clonal expansion occurred in CD4+ and CD8+ blood T cells.

Of note for this clone: The antigen is unknown.

Some clones are missing from TCRdb's copy, which holds only in-frame ones; the method was immunoSEQ multiplex PCR. Of around 60,000 clones in the sample, about 88% were seen once. The CDR3 contains 18 residues. In germline, CDR1 is MGHRA, CDR2 YSYEKL. The V gene end was trimmed by 4 bases and the J gene end by 1 base; junction bases not matched to a gene: 12. This TCR was recovered from an adult with an advanced solid tumor such as melanoma, head and neck, liver or kidney cancer. This sample comprised CD4+ or CD8+ T cells sorted from blood, obtained in a trial of the OX40 agonist ivuxolimab. The chain has TRBV4-1 and TRBJ2-7; 11 bases agree with TRBD2. The CDR3 DNA follows: TGCGCCAGCAGCCCATCCGACTTTGGACTAGCGGGTTCCTACGAGCAGTACTTC. Encoded protein: CASSPSDFGLAGSYEQYF.